The T cell receptor (beta chain) described here comes from a study of T cell repertoires in aging, cancer and after chemotherapy. Study-wide background: Patients with chronic lymphocytic leukemia were sampled before and after fludarabine- or bendamustine-based chemotherapy. Regarding the study as a whole: Across the chemotherapy interval, each cancer cohort showed higher median generation probability, suggesting thymic rebound.

The template was genomic DNA from peripheral blood, not RNA. Germline loops: CDR1 KGHDR, CDR2 SFDVKD. V lost 2 bases and J lost 4; bases outside the gene matches: 15. The CDR3 contains 20 residues. This clonotype has a handful of counts. Its antigen is as yet unknown. Rearranged V-D-J TRB sequences were amplified with a mixed TRB-A/B primer pool. TCRdb analysed the multiplex PCR reads with MiXCR anew, one entry per CDR3 protein. The sample gives under 2,500 distinct CDR3 sequences, approximately 23% of which show up once; around 7.8% is in the top ten. The rearrangement uses TRBV24-1 and TRBJ2-7, with 14 bases lining up with TRBD2. The sequence was obtained from a human donor with a blood cancer. The specimen sequenced was blood. CDR3 region: CATSDSPVGGLAGVSYEQYF. The CDR3 DNA is TGTGCCACCAGTGATTCCCCAGTCGGGGGACTAGCGGGAGTTAGTTACGAGCAGTACTTC.